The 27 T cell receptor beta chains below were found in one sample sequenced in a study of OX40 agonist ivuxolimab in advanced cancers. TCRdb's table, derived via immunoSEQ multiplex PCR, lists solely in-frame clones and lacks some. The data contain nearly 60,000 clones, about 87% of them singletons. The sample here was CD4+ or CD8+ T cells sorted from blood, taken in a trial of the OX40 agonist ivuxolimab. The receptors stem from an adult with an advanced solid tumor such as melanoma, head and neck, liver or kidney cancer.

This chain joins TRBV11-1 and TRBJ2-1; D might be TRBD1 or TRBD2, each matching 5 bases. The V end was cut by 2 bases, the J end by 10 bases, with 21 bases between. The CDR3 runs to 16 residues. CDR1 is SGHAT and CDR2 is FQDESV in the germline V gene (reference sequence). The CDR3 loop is CASSLTGRVILEEQFF. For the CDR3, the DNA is TGTGCCAGCAGCTTAACGGGGCGGGTTATCCTGGAGGAGCAGTTCTTC.

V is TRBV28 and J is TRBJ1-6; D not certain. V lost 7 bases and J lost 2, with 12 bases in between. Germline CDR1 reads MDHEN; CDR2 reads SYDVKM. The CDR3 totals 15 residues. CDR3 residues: CASKPGGTYNSPLHF. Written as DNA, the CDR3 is TGTGCCAGCAAACCTGGTGGGACCTATAATTCACCCCTCCACTTT.

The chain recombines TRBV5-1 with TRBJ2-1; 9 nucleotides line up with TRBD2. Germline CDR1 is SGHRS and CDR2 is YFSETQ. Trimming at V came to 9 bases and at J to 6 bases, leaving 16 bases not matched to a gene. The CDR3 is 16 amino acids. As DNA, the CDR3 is TGCGCCACCAACCCCGGCGGCGGGAGGGTCGGCAATGAGCAGTTCTTC. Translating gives CATNPGGGRVGNEQFF.

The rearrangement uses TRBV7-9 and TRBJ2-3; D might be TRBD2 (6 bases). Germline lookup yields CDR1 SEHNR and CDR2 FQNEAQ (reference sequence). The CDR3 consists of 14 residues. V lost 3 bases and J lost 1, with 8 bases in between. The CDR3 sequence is CASSFPGGTDTQYF. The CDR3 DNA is TGTGCCAGCAGCTTTCCGGGAGGCACAGATACGCAGTATTTT.

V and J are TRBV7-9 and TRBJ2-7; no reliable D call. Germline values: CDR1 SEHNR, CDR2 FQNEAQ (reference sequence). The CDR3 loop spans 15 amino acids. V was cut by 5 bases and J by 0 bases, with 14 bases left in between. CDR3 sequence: CASSTNHPSSYEQYF. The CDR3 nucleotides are TGTGCCAGCAGCACAAACCATCCCAGCTCCTACGAGCAGTACTTC.

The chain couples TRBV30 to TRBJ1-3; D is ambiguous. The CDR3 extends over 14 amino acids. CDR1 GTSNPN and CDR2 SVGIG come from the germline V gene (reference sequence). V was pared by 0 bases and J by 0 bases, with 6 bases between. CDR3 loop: CAWSVTHSGNTIYF. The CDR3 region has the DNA TGTGCCTGGAGTGTAACGCACTCTGGAAACACCATATATTTT.

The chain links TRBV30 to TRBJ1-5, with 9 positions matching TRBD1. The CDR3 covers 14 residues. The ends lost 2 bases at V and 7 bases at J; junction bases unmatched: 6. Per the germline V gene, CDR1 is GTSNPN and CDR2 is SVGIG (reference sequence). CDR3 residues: CAWSPGQGSQPQHF. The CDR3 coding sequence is TGTGCCTGGAGTCCGGGACAGGGAAGCCAGCCCCAGCATTTT.

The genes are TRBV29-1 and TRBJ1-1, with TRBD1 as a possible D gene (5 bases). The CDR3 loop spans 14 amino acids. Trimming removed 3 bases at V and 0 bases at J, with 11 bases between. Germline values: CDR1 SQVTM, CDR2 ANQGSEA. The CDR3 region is CSVDFQGLNTEAFF. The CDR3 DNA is TGCAGCGTTGATTTTCAGGGATTGAACACTGAAGCTTTCTTT.

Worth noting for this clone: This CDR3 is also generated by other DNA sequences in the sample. CDR3 sequence (DNA): TGCAGCGCTGCAGACACTGAAGCTTTCTTT. It encodes CSAADTEAFF. The genes are TRBV29-1 and TRBJ1-1; D is ambiguous. The germline V gene encodes CDR1 SQVTM and CDR2 ANQGSEA. The CDR3 runs 10 residues. V was clipped by 7 bases and J by 3 bases, with 6 bases between them.

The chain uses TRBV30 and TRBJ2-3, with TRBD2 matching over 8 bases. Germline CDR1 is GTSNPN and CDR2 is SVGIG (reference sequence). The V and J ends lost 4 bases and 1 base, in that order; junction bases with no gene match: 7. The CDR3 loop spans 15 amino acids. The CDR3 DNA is TGTGCCTGGAAAGGTAATAGCGGGGGCACAGATACGCAGTATTTT. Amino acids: CAWKGNSGGTDTQYF.

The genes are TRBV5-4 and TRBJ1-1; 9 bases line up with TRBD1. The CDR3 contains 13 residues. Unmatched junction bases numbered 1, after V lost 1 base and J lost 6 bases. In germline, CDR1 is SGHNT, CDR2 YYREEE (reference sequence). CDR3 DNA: TGTGCCAGCAGCTTGTGGACAGGGGCTGAAGCTTTCTTT. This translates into CASSLWTGAEAFF.

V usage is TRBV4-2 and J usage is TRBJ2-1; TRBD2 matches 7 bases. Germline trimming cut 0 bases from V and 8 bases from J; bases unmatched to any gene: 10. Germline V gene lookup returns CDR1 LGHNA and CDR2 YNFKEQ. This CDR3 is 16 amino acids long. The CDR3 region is CASSQDVGGMRDEQFF. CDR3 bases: TGTGCCAGCAGCCAAGACGTGGGAGGGATGAGGGATGAGCAGTTCTTC.

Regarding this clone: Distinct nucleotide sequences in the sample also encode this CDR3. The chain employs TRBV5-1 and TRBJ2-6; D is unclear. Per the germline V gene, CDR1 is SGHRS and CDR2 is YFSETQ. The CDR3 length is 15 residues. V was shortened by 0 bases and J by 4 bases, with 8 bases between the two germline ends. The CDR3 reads CASSLVGEGANVLTF. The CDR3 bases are TGCGCCAGCAGCTTGGTAGGTGAGGGGGCCAACGTCCTGACTTTC.

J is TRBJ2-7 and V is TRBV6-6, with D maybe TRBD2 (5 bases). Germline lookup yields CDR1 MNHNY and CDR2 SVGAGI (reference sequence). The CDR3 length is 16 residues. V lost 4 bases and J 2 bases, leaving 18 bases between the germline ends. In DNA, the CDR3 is TGTGCCAGCAGTTTCACCTGGACTTATACTGCCTACGAGCAGTACTTC. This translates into CASSFTWTYTAYEQYF.

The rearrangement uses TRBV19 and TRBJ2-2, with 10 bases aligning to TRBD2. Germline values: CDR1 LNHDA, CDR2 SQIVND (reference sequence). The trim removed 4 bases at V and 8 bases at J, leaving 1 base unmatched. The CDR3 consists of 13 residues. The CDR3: CASSRTSGGELFF. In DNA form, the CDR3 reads TGTGCCAGTAGTAGGACTAGCGGAGGGGAGCTGTTTTTT.

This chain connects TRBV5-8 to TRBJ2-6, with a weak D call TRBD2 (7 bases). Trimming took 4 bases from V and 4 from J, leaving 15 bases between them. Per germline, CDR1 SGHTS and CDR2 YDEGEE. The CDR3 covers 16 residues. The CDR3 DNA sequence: TGTGCCAGCAGCATCCTTGGGGGGGCCGGGGCCAACGTCCTGACTTTC. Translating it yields CASSILGGAGANVLTF.

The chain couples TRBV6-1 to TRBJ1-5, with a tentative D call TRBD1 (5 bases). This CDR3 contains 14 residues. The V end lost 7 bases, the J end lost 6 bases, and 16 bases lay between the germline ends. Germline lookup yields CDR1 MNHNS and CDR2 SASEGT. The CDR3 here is CASTSGGIFQPQHF. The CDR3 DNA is TGTGCCAGCACCTCTGGGGGGATTTTTCAGCCCCAGCATTTT.

This CDR3 is CASSIQLGNEQFF. CDR3 coding DNA: TGTGCCAGCAGCATCCAGCTAGGCAATGAGCAGTTCTTC. The chain combines TRBV5-8 with TRBJ2-1, with D hard to call. With 4 bases removed from V and 6 bases from J, the gap between germline ends came to 11 bases. Germline-derived CDR1 and CDR2 are SGHTS and YDEGEE. The CDR3 is 13 residues long.

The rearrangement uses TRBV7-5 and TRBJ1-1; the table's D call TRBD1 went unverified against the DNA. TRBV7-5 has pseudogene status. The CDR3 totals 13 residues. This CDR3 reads CASSPGTGGFAFF. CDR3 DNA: TGTGCCAGCAGCCCAGGGACAGGGGGCTTCGCTTTCTTT.

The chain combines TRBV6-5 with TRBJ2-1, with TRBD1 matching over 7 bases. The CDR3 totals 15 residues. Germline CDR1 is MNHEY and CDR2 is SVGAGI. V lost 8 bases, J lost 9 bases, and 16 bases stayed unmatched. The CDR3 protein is CASSDRTGARGEQFF. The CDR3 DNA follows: TGTGCCAGCTCCGACCGGACAGGCGCGAGGGGTGAGCAGTTCTTC.

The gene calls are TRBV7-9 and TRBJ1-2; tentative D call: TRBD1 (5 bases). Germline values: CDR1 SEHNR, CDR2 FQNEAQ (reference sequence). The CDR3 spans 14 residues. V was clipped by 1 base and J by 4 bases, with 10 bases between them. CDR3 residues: CASSLGDTGYGYTF. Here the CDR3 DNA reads TGTGCCAGCAGCTTAGGGGATACAGGCTATGGCTACACCTTC.

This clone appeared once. This CDR3 reads CASSQYQTRAPLPDNYGYTF. CDR3 coding DNA: TGCGCCAGCAGTCAATATCAGACGAGGGCCCCACTCCCTGATAACTATGGCTACACCTTC. The chain combines TRBV23-1 with TRBJ1-2, with D unresolved. TRBV23-1 is reported as an ORF; its role is uncertain. There are 20 residues in the CDR3. Trimming took off 1 base at V and 1 base at J, with 25 bases between the two ends.

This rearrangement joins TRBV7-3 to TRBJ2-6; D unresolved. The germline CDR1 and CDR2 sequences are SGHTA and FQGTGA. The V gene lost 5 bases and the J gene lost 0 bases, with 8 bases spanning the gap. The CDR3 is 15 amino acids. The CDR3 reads CASSPTSSGANVLTF. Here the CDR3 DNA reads TGTGCCAGCAGCCCCACGTCCTCTGGGGCCAACGTCCTGACTTTC.

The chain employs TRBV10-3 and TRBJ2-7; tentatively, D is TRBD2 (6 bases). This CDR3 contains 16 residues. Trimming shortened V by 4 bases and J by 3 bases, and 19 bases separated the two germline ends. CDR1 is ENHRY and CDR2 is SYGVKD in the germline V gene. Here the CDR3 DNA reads TGTGCCATCAGTGGTCGTGGGGCGGGAACTGGCTACGAGCAGTACTTC. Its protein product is CAISGRGAGTGYEQYF.

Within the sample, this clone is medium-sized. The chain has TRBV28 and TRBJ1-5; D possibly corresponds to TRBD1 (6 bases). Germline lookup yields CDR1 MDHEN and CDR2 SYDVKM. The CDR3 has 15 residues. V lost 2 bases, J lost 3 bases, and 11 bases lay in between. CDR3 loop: CASSLGQSHNQPQHF. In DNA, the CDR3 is TGTGCCAGCAGTTTAGGACAGTCACACAATCAGCCCCAGCATTTT.

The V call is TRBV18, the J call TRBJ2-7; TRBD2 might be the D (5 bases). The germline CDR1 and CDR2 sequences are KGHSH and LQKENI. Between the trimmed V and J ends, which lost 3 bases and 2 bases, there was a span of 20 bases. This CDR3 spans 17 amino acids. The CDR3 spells CASSPTTWESIPYEQYF. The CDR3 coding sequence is TGTGCCAGCTCACCGACTACCTGGGAGTCCATTCCCTACGAGCAGTACTTC. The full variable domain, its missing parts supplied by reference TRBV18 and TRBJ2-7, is NAGVMQNPRHLVRRRGQEARLRCSPMKGHSHVYWYRQLPEEGLKFMVYLQKENIIDESGMPKERFSAEFPKEGPSILRIQQVVRGDSAAYFCASSPTTWESIPYEQYFGPGTRLTVT.

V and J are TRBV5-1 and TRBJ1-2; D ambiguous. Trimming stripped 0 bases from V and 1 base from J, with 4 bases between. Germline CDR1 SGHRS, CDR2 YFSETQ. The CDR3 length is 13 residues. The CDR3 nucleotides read TGCGCCAGCAGCTTGGATGGTAACTATGGCTACACCTTC. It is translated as CASSLDGNYGYTF.